The entry below describes one TCR beta chain. Its antigen remains unknown. Measured with immunoSEQ multiplex PCR; TCRdb has only the in-frame clones, and not every one. The repertoire holds over 90,000 clones, with nearly 95% as singletons. The data stem from a study of T cells in pancreatic ductal adenocarcinoma. The study, taken as a whole, reports: Comparisons of tumor and blood clonality may show falsely lower tumor diversity. Blood clonality (roughly 0.067) did not differ significantly from tumor (about 0.112). Tumor samples had fewer productive templates and roughly 7.7-fold fewer unique clonotypes than blood. Results skew toward the minority of patients with early-stage disease.

The selected patients with pancreatic ductal adenocarcinoma had surgery but no neoadjuvant therapy. This clonotype was obtained from a human donor with pancreatic ductal adenocarcinoma. The sequenced sample was PBMCs.

The CDR3 DNA is TGTGCCAGCAGTTCCGGGGGTCCTGGCTATGGCTACACCTTC. Translated: CASSSGGPGYGYTF. The J gene is TRBJ1-2, the V gene TRBV28, with D tentatively TRBD1 (5 bases). This CDR3 has 14 amino acids. Trimming cost V 4 bases and J 4 bases, with 13 bases left between them. Germline V gene sequence: CDR1 MDHEN, CDR2 SYDVKM.